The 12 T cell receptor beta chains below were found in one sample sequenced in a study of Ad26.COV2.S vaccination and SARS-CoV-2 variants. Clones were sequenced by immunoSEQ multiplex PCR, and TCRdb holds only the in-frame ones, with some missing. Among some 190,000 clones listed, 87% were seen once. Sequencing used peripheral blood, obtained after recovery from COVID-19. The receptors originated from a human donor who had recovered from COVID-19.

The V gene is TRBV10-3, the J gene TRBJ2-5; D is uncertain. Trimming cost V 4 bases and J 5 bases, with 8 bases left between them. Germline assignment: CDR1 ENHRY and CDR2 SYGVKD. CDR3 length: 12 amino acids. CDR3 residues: CAISVIGETQYF. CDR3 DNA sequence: TGTGCCATCAGTGTGATAGGCGAGACCCAGTACTTC.

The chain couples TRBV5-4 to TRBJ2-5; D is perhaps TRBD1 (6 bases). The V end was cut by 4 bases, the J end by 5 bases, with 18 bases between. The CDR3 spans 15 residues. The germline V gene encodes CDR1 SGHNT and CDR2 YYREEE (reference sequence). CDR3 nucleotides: TGTGCCAGCAGCCCGTCAGCCAACAGGGAGGAGACCCAGTACTTC. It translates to CASSPSANREETQYF.

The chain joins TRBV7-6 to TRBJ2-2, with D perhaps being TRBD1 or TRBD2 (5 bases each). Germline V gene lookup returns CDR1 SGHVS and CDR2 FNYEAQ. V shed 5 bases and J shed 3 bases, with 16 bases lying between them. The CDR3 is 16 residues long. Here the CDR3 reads CASSLRGGSDTGELFF. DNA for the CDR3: TGTGCCAGCAGCCTTCGGGGCGGGTCGGACACCGGGGAGCTGTTTTTT. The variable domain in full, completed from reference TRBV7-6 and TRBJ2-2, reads GAGVSQSPRYKVTKRGQDVALRCDPISGHVSLYWYRQALGQGPEFLTYFNYEAQQDKSGLPNDRFSAERPEGSISTLTIQRTEQRDSAMYRCASSLRGGSDTGELFFGEGSRLTVL.

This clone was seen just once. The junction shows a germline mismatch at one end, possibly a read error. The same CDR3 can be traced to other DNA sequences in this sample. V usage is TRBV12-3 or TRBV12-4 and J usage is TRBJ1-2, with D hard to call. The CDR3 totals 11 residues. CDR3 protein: CASSLAGGYTF. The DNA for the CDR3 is TGTGCCAGTAGTTTAGCGGGTGGCTACACCTTC.

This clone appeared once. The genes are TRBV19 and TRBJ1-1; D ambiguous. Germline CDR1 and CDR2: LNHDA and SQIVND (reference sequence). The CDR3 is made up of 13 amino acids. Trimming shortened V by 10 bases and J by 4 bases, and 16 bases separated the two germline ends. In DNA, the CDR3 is TGTGCCATTAGACTGACCCCGACCACTGAAGCTTTCTTT. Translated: CAIRLTPTTEAFF.

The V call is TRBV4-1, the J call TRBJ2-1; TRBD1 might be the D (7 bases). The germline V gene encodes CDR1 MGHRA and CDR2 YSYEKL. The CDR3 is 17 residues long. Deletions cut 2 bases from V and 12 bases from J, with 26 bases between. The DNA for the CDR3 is TGCGCCAGCAGCCAACCTTTCCAGGGGGGTGCAATCTTGGGGCAGTTCTTC. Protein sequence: CASSQPFQGGAILGQFF.

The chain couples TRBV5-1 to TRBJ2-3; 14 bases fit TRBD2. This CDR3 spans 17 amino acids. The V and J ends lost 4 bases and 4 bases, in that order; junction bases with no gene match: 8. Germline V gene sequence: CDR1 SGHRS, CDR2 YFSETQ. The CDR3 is CASSVTGTSGGPDTQYF. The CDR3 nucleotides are TGCGCCAGCAGCGTCACCGGGACTAGCGGGGGACCAGATACGCAGTATTTT.

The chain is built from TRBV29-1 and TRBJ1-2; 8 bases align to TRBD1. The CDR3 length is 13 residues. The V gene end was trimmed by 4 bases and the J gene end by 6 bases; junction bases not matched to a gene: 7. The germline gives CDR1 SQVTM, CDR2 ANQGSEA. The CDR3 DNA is TGCAGCGTTGCCGGGGGGACAGGTCATGGCTACACCTTC. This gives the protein CSVAGGTGHGYTF.

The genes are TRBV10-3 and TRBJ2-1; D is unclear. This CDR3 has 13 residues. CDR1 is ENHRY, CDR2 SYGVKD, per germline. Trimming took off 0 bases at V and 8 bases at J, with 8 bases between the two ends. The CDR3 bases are TGTGCCATCAGTGAGTCTGGTTGGGATGAGCAGTTCTTC. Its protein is CAISESGWDEQFF.

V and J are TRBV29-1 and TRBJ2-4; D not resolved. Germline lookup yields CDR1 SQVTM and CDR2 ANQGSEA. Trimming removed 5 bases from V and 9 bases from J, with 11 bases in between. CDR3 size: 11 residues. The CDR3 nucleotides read TGCAGCGTTACGACCAAGGGCATTCAGTACTTC. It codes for CSVTTKGIQYF. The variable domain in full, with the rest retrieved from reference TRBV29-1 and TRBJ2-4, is SAVISQKPSRDICQRGTSLTIQCQVDSQVTMMFWYRQQPGQSLTLIATANQGSEATYESGFVIDKFPISRPNLTFSTLTVSNMSPEDSSIYLCSVTTKGIQYFGAGTRLSVL.

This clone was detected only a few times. CDR3 bases: TGTGCCAGCAGCGTCCGGGGACTAGGGTTCGCCGGGGAGCTGTTTTTT. Protein product: CASSVRGLGFAGELFF. This rearrangement joins TRBV5-6 to TRBJ2-2; TRBD2 aligns across 8 bases. Germline V gene lookup returns CDR1 SGHDT and CDR2 YYEEEE. The CDR3 length is 16 residues. The trim removed 4 bases at V and 6 bases at J, leaving 11 bases unmatched.

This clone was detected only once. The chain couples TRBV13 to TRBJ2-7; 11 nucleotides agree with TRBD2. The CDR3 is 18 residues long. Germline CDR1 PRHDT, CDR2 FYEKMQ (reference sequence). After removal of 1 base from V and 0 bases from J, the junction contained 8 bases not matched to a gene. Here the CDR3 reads CASSLAPILAGGSYEQYF. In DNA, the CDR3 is TGTGCCAGCAGCTTAGCCCCGATTCTAGCGGGGGGCTCCTACGAGCAGTACTTC.